This T cell receptor (beta chain) was observed in a study of cytomegalovirus exposure and HLA in healthy donors. The PCR contained 60 Vbeta and 13 Jbeta primers. Assay used: immunoSEQ multiplex PCR; TCRdb lists only in-frame clones, some missing. This table lists approximately 45,000 clones. CDR1 and CDR2 (germline): MDHEN, SYDVKM. The CDR3 totals 15 residues. V lost 6 bases to trimming and J lost 3 bases, with 16 bases between them. Notes on this clone: Its antigen is unidentified.

General study findings and limits: There were several of the most significant clusters that appeared linked to common viral pathogens in a later analysis.

The origin of this receptor is a male donor in good health and CMV-seronegative. This sequence joins TRBV28 and TRBJ2-3, with D perhaps TRBD1 (6 bases). Sequencing was carried out using PBMCs. CDR3 in amino acids: CASSKPGQPTDTQYF. CDR3 in DNA: TGTGCCAGCAGCAAGCCTGGACAGCCAACAGATACGCAGTATTTT.